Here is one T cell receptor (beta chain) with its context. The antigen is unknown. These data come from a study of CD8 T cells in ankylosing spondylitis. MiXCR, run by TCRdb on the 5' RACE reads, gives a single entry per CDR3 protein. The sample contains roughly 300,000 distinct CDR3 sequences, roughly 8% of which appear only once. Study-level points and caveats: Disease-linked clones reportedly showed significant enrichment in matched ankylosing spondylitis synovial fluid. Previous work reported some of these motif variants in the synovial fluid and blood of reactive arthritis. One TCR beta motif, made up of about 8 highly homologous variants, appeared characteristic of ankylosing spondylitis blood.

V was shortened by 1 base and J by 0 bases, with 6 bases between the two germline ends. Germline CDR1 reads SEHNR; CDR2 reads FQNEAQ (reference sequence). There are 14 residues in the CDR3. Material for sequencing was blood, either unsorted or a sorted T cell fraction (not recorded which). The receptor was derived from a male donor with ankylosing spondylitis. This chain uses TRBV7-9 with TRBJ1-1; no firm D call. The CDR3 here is CASSLDLMNTEAFF. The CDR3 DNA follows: TGTGCCAGCAGCTTAGACCTAATGAACACTGAAGCTTTCTTT.